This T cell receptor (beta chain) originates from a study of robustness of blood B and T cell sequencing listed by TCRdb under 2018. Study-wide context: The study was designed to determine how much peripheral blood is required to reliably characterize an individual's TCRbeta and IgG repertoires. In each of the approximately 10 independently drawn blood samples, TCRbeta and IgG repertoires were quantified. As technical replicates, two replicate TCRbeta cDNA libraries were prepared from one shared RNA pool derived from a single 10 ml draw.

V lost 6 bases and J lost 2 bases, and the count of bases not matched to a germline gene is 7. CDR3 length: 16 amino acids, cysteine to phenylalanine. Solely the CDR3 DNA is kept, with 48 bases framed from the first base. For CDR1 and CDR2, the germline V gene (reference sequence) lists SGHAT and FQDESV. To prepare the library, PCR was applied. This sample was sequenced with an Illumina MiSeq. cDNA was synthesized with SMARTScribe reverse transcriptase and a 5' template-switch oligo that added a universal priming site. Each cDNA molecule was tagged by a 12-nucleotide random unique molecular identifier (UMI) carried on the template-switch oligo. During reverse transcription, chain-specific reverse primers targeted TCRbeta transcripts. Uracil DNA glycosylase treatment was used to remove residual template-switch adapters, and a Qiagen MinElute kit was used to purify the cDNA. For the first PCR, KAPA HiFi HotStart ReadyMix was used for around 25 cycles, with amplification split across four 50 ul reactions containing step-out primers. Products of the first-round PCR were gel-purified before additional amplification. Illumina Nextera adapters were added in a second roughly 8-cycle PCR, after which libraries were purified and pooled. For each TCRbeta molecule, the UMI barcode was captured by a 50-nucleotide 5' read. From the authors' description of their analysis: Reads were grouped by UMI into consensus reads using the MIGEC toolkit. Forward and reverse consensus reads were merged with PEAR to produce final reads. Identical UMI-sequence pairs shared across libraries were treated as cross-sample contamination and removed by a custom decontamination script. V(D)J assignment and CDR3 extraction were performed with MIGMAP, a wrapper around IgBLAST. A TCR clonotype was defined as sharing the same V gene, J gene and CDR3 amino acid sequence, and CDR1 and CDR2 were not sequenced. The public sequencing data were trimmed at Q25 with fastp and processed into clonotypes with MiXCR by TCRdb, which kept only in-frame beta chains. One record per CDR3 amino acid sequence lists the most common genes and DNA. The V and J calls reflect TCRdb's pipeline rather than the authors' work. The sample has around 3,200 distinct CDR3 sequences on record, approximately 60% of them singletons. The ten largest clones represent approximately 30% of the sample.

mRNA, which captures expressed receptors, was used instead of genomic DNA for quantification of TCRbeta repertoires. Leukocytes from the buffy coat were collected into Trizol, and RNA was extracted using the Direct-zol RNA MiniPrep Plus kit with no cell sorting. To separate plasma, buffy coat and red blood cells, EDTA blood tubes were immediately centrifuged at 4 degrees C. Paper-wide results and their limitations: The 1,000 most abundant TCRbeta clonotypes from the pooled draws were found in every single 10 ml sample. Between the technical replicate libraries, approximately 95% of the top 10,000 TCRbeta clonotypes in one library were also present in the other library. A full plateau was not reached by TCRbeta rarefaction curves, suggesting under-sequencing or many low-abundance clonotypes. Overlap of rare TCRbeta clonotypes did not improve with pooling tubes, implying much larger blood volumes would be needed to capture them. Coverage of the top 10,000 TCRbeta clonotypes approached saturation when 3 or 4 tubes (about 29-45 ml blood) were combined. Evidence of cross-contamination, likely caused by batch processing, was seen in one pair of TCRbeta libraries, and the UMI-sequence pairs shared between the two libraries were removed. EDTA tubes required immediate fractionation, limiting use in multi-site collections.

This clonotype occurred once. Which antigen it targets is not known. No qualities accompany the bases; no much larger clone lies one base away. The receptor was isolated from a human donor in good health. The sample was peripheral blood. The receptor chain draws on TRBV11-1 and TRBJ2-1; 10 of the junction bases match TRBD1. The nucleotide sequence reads TGTGCCAGCAGTGGGCCGGGACAGGGGCCCTACAATGAGCAGTTCTTC. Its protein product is CASSGPGQGPYNEQFF.